Following are 18 T cell receptor beta chains from one sample sequenced in a study of blood T cell repertoires in COVID-19. The method was immunoSEQ multiplex PCR; TCRdb's version includes in-frame clones alone and lacks a portion of them. Here the sample spans around 91,000 clones, 85% being singletons. Sequenced sample: peripheral blood. The receptor set was obtained from a man older than 75 with acute or convalescent COVID-19.

This clone came up once. The chain uses TRBV27 and TRBJ2-7, with D perhaps matching TRBD1 (7 bases). The CDR3 contains 14 residues. V gave up 5 bases and J gave up 3 bases, with 14 bases separating them. Germline V CDR1 and CDR2: MNHEY, SMNVEV (reference sequence). CDR3 in amino acids: CASSDAGQFYEQYF. CDR3 in DNA: TGTGCCAGCAGTGATGCGGGACAGTTCTACGAGCAGTACTTC.

The rearrangement uses TRBV5-5 and TRBJ2-2; 9 bases are a match to TRBD1. The ends lost 3 bases at V and 4 bases at J; junction bases unmatched: 10. There are 17 residues in the CDR3. Germline assignment: CDR1 SGHKS and CDR2 YYEKEE (reference sequence). Here the CDR3 reads CASSYLQGARSTGELFF. As DNA, the CDR3 is TGTGCCAGCAGCTACCTACAGGGGGCGCGAAGCACCGGGGAGCTGTTTTTT.

This clone was recorded once. The chain carries TRBV5-1 and TRBJ2-7; possibly TRBD1 for D (5 bases). V was shortened by 4 bases and J by 4 bases, with 15 bases between the two germline ends. The CDR3 loop spans 14 amino acids. Germline V gene sequence: CDR1 SGHRS, CDR2 YFSETQ. The CDR3 protein is CASSADMLGYEQYF. Here the CDR3 DNA reads TGCGCCAGCAGCGCGGACATGTTGGGTTACGAGCAGTACTTC.

The chain couples TRBV3-1 (or the pseudogene TRBV3-2) to TRBJ2-7; 8 bases fit TRBD1. This CDR3 is 17 amino acids long. V was pared by 3 bases and J by 0 bases, with 10 bases of the junction left unmatched. CDR1 is LGHDT and CDR2 is YNNKEL in the germline V gene (reference sequence). The CDR3 bases are TGTGCCAGCAGCCATTACCGAAGGGGACAGGCCTCCTACGAGCAGTACTTC. It specifies CASSHYRRGQASYEQYF.

V is TRBV5-1 and J is TRBJ1-6; no reliable D call. This CDR3 has 15 residues. V dropped 1 base and J dropped 8 bases, with 13 bases sitting between them. Germline V gene lookup returns CDR1 SGHRS and CDR2 YFSETQ. The CDR3 protein is CASSLRTFADSPLHF. CDR3 DNA: TGCGCCAGCAGCTTGAGAACCTTTGCAGATTCACCCCTCCACTTT.

The J gene is TRBJ1-1, the V gene TRBV19; 8 nucleotides line up with TRBD1. From germline, CDR1 is LNHDA and CDR2 SQIVND (reference sequence). This CDR3 spans 15 amino acids. J gave up 8 bases and V 4 bases, and 12 bases lay outside the gene matches. CDR3 in DNA: TGTGCCAGTAGTACCTCCTTCAGGGGGCGAAACGAAGCTTTCTTT. This sequence encodes CASSTSFRGRNEAFF.

The chain joins TRBV24-1 to TRBJ2-2; 9 nucleotides agree with TRBD2. Trimming removed 5 bases from V and 6 bases from J; junction bases left unmatched: 3. Germline V CDR1 and CDR2: KGHDR, SFDVKD. This CDR3 region has 14 residues. The CDR3 reads CATSGAGGPGELFF. CDR3 sequence (DNA): TGTGCCACCAGTGGTGCGGGAGGGCCCGGGGAGCTGTTTTTT.

V is TRBV28 and J is TRBJ1-6; possible D gene TRBD1, 5 bases. Trimming cost V 2 bases and J 9 bases, with 14 bases left between them. This CDR3 has 15 residues. Germline V gene data show CDR1 as MDHEN and CDR2 as SYDVKM. CDR3 in DNA: TGTGCCAGCAGTTTACCCGGGGGGATGGGTTCACCCCTCCACTTT. Translated: CASSLPGGMGSPLHF.

This chain connects TRBV6-5 to TRBJ1-2; TRBD1 is a possible D gene (5 bases). The CDR3 runs 15 residues. The germline V gene has CDR1 MNHEY and CDR2 SVGAGI. V lost 0 bases, J lost 2 bases, and 10 bases lay in between. The chain's CDR3 is CASSYSSGRNYGYTF. CDR3 bases: TGTGCCAGCAGTTACTCGTCAGGGAGGAACTATGGCTACACCTTC.

The J gene is TRBJ1-1, the V gene TRBV7-3; TRBD1 matches 7 bases. The germline V gene encodes CDR1 SGHTA and CDR2 FQGTGA. The CDR3 is made up of 13 amino acids. Trimming cost V 0 bases and J 10 bases; bases outside gene matches: 5. The CDR3 spells CASSLTQGSRAFF. In nucleotides, the CDR3 is TGTGCCAGCAGCTTAACACAGGGGAGTCGAGCTTTCTTT.

V and J are TRBV28 and TRBJ1-2, with a tentative D call TRBD1 (5 bases). V gave up 4 bases and J gave up 4 bases, with 22 bases separating them. CDR1 and CDR2 (germline): MDHEN, SYDVKM. The CDR3 extends over 17 amino acids. The CDR3 protein is CASSSLVGPGMVYGYTF. Written as DNA, the CDR3 is TGTGCCAGCAGTTCCCTTGTTGGTCCAGGGATGGTCTATGGCTACACCTTC.

Points on this clone: The junction departs from germline at one end; a sequencing error may be responsible. V and J are TRBV12-3 or TRBV12-4 and TRBJ1-2; a possible D gene is TRBD1 (6 bases). The CDR3 runs 12 residues. The CDR3 protein is CAGRGLGYGYTF. The CDR3 DNA reads TGTGCCGGCAGGGGACTCGGCTATGGCTACACCTTC.

The J gene is TRBJ2-5, the V gene TRBV7-8; 7 nucleotides match TRBD1. V gave up 10 bases and J gave up 2 bases; unmatched junction bases: 7. The CDR3 runs to 13 residues. Germline CDR1 and CDR2: SGHVS and FQNEAQ. This CDR3 reads CATERGQQETQYF. The CDR3 nucleotides read TGTGCCACCGAGAGGGGGCAGCAAGAGACCCAGTACTTC.

The sample holds one count of this clone. The chain uses TRBV7-3 and TRBJ2-5; D is uncertain. In germline, CDR1 is SGHTA, CDR2 FQGTGA. The CDR3 has 15 residues. V shed 5 bases and J shed 2 bases, with 15 bases lying between them. CDR3 nucleotides: TGTGCCAGCAGCCCCCGGCAGGCTTTACAAGAGACCCAGTACTTC. It is translated as CASSPRQALQETQYF.

The chain is built from TRBV27 and TRBJ1-1, with a weak D call TRBD1 (6 bases). The CDR3 is made up of 16 amino acids. The germline gives CDR1 MNHEY, CDR2 SMNVEV (reference sequence). Trimming left V 5 bases short and J 0 bases short, with 16 bases between. The CDR3 region is CASSIRPGQMNTEAFF. Here the CDR3 DNA reads TGTGCCAGCAGTATCCGACCGGGACAAATGAACACTGAAGCTTTCTTT.

The V and J genes are TRBV20-1 and TRBJ1-2; D is ambiguous. CDR1 is DFQATT and CDR2 is SNEGSKA in the germline V gene (reference sequence). Between the trimmed V and J ends, which lost 3 bases and 6 bases, there was a span of 8 bases. The CDR3 runs to 11 residues. The CDR3 protein is CSASAKDGYTF. CDR3 sequence (DNA): TGCAGTGCTAGCGCTAAAGATGGCTACACCTTC.

The V and J genes are TRBV5-1 and TRBJ1-1, with D maybe TRBD1 (5 bases). The CDR3 spans 14 residues. Trimming cost V 4 bases and J 6 bases, with 16 bases left between them. Germline lookup yields CDR1 SGHRS and CDR2 YFSETQ. Here the CDR3 DNA reads TGCGCCAGCAGCGCTCAGGGAGCGGGGTCTGAAGCTTTCTTT. Protein: CASSAQGAGSEAFF.

The genes are TRBV27 and TRBJ1-5, with D possibly matching TRBD1 (5 bases). Germline V CDR1 and CDR2: MNHEY, SMNVEV (reference sequence). CDR3 size: 16 residues. V was clipped by 2 bases and J by 7 bases, with 18 bases between them. Written as DNA, the CDR3 is TGTGCCAGCAGTTTAGGGGGGACTACCGTCGGCCAGCCCCAGCATTTT. Amino acids: CASSLGGTTVGQPQHF.